This TCR beta chain originates from a study of blood T cell repertoires in COVID-19. Study summary: Sources were T cells, B-cell-depleted T cells, or PBMCs; the material itself was cDNA or gDNA.

The sample holds one count of this clone. Participant-given clinical history determined each cohort assignment. Sequencing was performed with immunoSEQ multiplex PCR; in TCRdb, only in-frame clones are kept and a portion is missing. The sample comprises more than 300,000 clones, 75% to 90% of which are singletons, and approximately 4.7% rests with the top ten. Germline V gene data show CDR1 as MRHNA and CDR2 as SNTAGT. This CDR3 is 18 amino acids long. The V gene end was trimmed by 2 bases and the J gene end by 6 bases; junction bases not matched to a gene: 12. V is TRBV6-4 and J is TRBJ2-2, with 10 bases fitting TRBD2. Sequenced material: PBMCs or T cells enriched from blood (not recorded which). The source is a woman between 50 and 59 years old who had recovered from COVID-19. CDR3 coding DNA: TGTGCCAGCAGTGACCCGGGACTAGCGTCTAAAGGGGCCGGGGAGCTGTTTTTT. Translating gives CASSDPGLASKGAGELFF.